Below, one T cell receptor (beta chain) is given with its context. Profiling relied on immunoSEQ multiplex PCR, and the TCRdb table lists in-frame clones only, not all of them. The data show some 2 million clones, over 85% seen once. CDR3 size: 15 residues. J was trimmed by 5 bases and V by 2 bases; bases with no gene match: 5. Germline V gene lookup returns CDR1 MDHEN and CDR2 SYDVKM. Healthy and HIV-negative, the adult donors had no recent acute infections or vaccinations. This sample is part of a study of shared clonotypes between healthy human individuals. The TCR comes from a man younger than 35 in good health. The sequencing input was naive CD4+ T cells sorted from blood. Subset denoted: CD45RA+ positively selected. This chain connects TRBV28 to TRBJ1-2; TRBD1 aligns across 10 bases. The CDR3 region is CASSLPGTGEYGYTF. The CDR3 DNA follows: TGTGCCAGCAGTTTACCCGGGACAGGGGAATATGGCTACACCTTC.